This TCR beta chain was recovered during a study of T cells in Graves' hyperthyroidism and ophthalmopathy. An absence of ophthalmopathy progression within 18 months meant stable Graves' hyperthyroidism. Germline CDR1 is SQVTM and CDR2 is ANQGSEA. CDR3 length: 13 residues. J was trimmed by 5 bases and V by 5 bases; bases with no gene match: 9. There were TCR beta CDR3 regions amplified from RNA transcripts. The HTBI primer set drove a first-round RT-PCR of the TCR CDR3. TCRdb redid the calling of the multiplex PCR reads with MiXCR, one entry per CDR3 protein. This table has just under 750,000 distinct CDR3 sequences, approximately 36% appearing once.

Sequenced input: blood. This rearrangement joins TRBV29-1 to TRBJ2-7; TRBD1 aligns across 7 bases. The source of this sequence is a woman in her forties with Graves' hyperthyroidism. The CDR3 nucleotides read TGCAGCGTTTTTGACAGGGATATTGACGAGCAGTACTTC. The encoded protein is CSVFDRDIDEQYF.